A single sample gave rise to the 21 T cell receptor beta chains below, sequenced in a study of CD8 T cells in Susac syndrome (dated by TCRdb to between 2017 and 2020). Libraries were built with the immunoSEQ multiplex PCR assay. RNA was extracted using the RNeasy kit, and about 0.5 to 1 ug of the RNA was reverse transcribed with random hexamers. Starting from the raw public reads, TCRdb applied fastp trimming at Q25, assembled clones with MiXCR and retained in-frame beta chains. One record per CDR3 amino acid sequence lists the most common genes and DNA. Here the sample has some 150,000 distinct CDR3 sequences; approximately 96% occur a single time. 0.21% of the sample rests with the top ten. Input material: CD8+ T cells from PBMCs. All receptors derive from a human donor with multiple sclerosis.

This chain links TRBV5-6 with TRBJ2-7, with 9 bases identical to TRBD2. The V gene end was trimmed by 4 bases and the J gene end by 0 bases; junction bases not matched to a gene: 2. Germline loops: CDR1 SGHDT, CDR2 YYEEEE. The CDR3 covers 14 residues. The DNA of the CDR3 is TGTGCCAGCAGCGCGGGGGGGATCTCCTACGAGCAGTACTTC. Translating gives CASSAGGISYEQYF.

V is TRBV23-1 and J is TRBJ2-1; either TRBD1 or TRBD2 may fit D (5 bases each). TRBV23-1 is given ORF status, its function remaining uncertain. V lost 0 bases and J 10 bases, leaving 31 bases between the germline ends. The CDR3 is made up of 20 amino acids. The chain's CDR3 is CASSQSRKGTPRSHNPEQFF. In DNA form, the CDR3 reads TGCGCCAGCAGTCAATCGAGGAAGGGGACCCCCCGTTCCCACAATCCCGAGCAGTTCTTC.

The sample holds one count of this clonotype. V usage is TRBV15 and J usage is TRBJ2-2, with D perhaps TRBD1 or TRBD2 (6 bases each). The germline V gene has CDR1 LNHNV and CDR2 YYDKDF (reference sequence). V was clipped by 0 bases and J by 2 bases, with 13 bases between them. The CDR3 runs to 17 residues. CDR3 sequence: CATSRDRGTSNTGELFF. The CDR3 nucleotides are TGTGCCACCAGCAGAGATCGCGGGACAAGTAACACCGGGGAGCTGTTTTTT.

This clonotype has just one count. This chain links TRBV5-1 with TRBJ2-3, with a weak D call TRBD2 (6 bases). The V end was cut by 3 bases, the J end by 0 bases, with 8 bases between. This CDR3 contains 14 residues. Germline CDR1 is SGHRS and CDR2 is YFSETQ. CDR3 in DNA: TGCGCCAGCAGCTGGGGGACTAGCACAGATACGCAGTATTTT. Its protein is CASSWGTSTDTQYF.

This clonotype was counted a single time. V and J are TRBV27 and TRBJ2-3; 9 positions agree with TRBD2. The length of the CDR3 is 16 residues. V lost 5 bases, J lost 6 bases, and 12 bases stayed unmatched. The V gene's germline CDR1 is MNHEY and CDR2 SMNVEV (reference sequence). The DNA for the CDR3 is TGTGCCAGCAGTGTGTTAGCGGGGGCGGAGGGGGATACGCAGTATTTT. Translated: CASSVLAGAEGDTQYF.

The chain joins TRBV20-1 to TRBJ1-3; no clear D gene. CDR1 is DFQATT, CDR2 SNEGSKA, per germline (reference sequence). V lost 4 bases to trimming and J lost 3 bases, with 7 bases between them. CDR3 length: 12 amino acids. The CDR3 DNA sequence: TGCAGTGCTATTGGCAGTGGAAACACCATATATTTT. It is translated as CSAIGSGNTIYF.

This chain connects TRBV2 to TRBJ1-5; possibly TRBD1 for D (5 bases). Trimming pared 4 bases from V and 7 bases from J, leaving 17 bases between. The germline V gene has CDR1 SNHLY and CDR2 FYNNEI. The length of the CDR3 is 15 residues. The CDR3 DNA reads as TGTGCCAGCAGTGGGGGTATCGACAGACAACAGCCCCAGCATTTT. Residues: CASSGGIDRQQPQHF. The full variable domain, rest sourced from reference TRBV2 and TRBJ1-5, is EPEVTQTPSHQVTQMGQEVILRCVPISNHLYFYWYRQILGQKVEFLVSFYNNEISEKSEIFDDQFSVERPDGSNFTLKIRSTKLEDSAMYFCASSGGIDRQQPQHFGDGTRLSIL.

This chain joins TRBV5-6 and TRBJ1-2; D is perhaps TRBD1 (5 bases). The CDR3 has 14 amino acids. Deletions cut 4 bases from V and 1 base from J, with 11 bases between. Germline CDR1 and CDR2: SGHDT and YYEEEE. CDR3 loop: CASSLRGVNYGYTF. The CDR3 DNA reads TGTGCCAGCAGCCTCAGAGGGGTTAACTATGGCTACACCTTC.

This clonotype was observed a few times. CDR3 nucleotide sequence: TGTGCCAGTAGTAGGGGGTATGACGAGCAGTACTTC. Translated, it gives CASSRGYDEQYF. The rearrangement links TRBV19 to TRBJ2-7; the D call may be TRBD1 or TRBD2 (5 bases each). CDR1 is LNHDA and CDR2 is SQIVND in the germline V gene (reference sequence). V shed 4 bases and J shed 5 bases, with 9 bases lying between them. The CDR3 contains 12 residues.

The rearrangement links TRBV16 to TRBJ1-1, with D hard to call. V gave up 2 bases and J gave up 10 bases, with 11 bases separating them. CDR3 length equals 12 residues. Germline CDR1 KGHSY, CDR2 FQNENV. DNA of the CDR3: TGTGCCAGCAGCCAAAATAGTCGGGGAGCTTTCTTT. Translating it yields CASSQNSRGAFF.

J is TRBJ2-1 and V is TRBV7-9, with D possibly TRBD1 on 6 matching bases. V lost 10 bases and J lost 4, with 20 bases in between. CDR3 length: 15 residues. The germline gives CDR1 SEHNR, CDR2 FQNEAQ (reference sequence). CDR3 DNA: TGTGCCACGAAACTAGGGGACAACTTGTACAATGAGCAGTTCTTC. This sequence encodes CATKLGDNLYNEQFF.

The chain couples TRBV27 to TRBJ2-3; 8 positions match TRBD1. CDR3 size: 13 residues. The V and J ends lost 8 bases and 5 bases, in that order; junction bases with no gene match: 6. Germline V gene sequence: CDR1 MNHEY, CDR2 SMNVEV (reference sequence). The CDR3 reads CASGTGERDTQYF. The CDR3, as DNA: TGTGCCAGCGGGACAGGAGAGCGAGATACGCAGTATTTT.

The DNA of the CDR3 is TGTGCCAGCAGCCCCAGGCCCTTCAGCTCCTACGAGCAGTACTTC. Amino acid sequence: CASSPRPFSSYEQYF. V usage is TRBV3-1 and J usage is TRBJ2-7; D is unresolved. The CDR3 contains 15 residues. Trimming cost V 4 bases and J 0 bases, with 13 bases left between them. The germline gives CDR1 LGHDT, CDR2 YNNKEL (reference sequence).

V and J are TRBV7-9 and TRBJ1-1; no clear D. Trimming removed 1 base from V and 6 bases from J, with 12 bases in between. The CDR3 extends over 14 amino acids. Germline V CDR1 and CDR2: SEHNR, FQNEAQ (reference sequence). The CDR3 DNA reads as TGTGCCAGCAGCTTAGTCTCTGCGGCGGCTGAAGCTTTCTTT. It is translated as CASSLVSAAAEAFF.

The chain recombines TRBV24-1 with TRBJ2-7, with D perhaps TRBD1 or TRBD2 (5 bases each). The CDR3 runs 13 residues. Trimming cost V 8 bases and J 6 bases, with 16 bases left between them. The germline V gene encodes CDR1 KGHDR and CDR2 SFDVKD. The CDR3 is CATNEGPRGEQYF. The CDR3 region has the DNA TGTGCCACCAACGAGGGACCCCGTGGCGAGCAGTACTTC.

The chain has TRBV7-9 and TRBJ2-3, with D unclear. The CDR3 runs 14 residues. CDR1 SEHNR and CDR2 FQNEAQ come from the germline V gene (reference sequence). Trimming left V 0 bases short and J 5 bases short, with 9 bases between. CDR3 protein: CASSLAPGRDTQYF. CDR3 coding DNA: TGTGCCAGCAGCTTAGCCCCAGGCAGAGATACGCAGTATTTT.

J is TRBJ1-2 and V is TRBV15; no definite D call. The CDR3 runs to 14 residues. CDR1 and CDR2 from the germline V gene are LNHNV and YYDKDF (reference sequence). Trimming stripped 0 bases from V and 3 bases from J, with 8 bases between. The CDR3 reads CATSRDRSYYGYTF. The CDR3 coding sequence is TGTGCCACCAGCAGAGATAGGTCGTACTATGGCTACACCTTC.

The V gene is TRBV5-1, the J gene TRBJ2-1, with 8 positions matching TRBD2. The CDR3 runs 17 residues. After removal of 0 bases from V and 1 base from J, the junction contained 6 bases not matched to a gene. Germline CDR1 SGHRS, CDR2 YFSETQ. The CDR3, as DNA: TGCGCCAGCAGCTTGGGGAGCGGGGGCCCTTCCTACAATGAGCAGTTCTTC. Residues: CASSLGSGGPSYNEQFF.

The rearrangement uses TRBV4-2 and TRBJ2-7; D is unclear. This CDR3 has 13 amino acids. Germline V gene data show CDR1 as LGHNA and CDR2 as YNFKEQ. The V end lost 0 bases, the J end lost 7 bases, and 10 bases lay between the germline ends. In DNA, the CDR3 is TGTGCCAGCAGCCAAGAGTCTCCATGGGAGCAGTACTTC. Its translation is CASSQESPWEQYF.

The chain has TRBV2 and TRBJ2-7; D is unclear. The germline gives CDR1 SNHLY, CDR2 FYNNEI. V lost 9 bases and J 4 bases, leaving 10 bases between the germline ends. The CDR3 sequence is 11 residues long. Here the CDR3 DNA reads TGTGCCAGTCAGTTGGGTTACGAGCAGTACTTC. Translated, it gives CASQLGYEQYF.

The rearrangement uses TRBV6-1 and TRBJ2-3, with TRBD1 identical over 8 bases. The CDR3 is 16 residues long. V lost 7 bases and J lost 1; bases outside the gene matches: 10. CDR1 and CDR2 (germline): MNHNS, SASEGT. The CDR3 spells CASTSPKGQGTDTQYF. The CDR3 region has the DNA TGTGCCAGCACCTCCCCGAAGGGACAGGGCACAGATACGCAGTATTTT.